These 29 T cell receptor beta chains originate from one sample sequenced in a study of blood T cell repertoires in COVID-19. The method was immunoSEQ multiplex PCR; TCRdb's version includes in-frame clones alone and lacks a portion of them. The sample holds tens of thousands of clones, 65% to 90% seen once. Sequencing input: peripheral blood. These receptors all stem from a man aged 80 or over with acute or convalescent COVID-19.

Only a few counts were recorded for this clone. In DNA, the CDR3 is TGTGCCAGCAGCCAAACCGGGACAGGACGTTCACCCCTCCACTTT. As protein: CASSQTGTGRSPLHF. V usage is TRBV3-1 (or the pseudogene TRBV3-2) and J usage is TRBJ1-6; 8 nucleotides align to TRBD1. This CDR3 spans 15 amino acids. V gave up 2 bases and J gave up 9 bases; unmatched junction bases: 6. Germline lookup yields CDR1 LGHDT and CDR2 YNNKEL (reference sequence).

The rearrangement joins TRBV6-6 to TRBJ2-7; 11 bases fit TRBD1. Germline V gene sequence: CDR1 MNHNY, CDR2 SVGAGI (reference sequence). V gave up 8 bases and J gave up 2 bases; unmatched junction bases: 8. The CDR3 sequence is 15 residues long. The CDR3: CASSPPGQGAYEQYF. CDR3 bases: TGTGCCAGCTCCCCTCCGGGACAGGGGGCCTACGAGCAGTACTTC.

The CDR3 loop reads CASSSASGSYQETQYF. The CDR3, as DNA: TGTGCCAGCAGTTCTGCAAGCGGGAGCTACCAAGAGACCCAGTACTTC. This chain joins TRBV28 and TRBJ2-5, with 8 bases lining up with TRBD2. CDR3 length equals 16 residues. The J segment lost 0 bases and the V segment lost 4 bases, leaving 7 bases of the junction unmatched. Germline loops: CDR1 MDHEN, CDR2 SYDVKM.

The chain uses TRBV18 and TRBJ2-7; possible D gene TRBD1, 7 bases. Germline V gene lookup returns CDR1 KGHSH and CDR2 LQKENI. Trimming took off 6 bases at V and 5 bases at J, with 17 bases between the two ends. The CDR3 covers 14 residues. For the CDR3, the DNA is TGTGCCAGCTCGTCGGCAGGGGGGTCGCACGAGCAGTACTTC. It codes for CASSSAGGSHEQYF.

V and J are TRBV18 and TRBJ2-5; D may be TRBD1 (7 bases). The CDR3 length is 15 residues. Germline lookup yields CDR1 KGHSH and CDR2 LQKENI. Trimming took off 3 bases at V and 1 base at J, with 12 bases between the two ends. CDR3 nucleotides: TGTGCCAGCTCACCCGGCAGGGGGGTCCAAGAGACCCAGTACTTC. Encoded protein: CASSPGRGVQETQYF.

CDR3 loop: CASSLVGGKGSPLHF. CDR3 sequence (DNA): TGTGCCAGCAGCTTAGTAGGGGGTAAAGGTTCACCCCTCCACTTT. The chain carries TRBV7-2 and TRBJ1-6; D is perhaps TRBD1 (6 bases). From germline, CDR1 is SGHTA and CDR2 FQGNSA. The germline V and J ends were trimmed by 1 base and 9 bases, with 13 bases remaining between them. This CDR3 spans 15 amino acids.

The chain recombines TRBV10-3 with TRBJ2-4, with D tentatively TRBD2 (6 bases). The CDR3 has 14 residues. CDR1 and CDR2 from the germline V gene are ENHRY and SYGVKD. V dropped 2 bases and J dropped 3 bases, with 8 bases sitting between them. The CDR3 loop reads CAISEGGGKNIQYF. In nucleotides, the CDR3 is TGTGCCATCAGTGAGGGGGGAGGCAAAAACATTCAGTACTTC.

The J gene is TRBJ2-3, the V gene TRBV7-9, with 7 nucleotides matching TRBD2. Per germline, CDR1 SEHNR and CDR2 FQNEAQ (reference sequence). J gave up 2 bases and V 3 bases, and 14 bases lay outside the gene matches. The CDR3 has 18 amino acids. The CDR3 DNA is TGTGCCAGCAGCTTCGGTACATGGGCTAGCGGAACCACAGATACGCAGTATTTT. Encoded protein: CASSFGTWASGTTDTQYF.

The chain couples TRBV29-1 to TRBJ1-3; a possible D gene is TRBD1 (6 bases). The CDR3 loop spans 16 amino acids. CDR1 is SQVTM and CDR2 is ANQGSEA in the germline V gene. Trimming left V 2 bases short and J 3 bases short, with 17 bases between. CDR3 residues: CSVECLQDRSGNTIYF. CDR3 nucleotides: TGCAGCGTTGAATGCCTCCAGGACAGAAGTGGAAACACCATATATTTT. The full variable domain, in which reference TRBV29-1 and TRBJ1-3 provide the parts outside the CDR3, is SAVISQKPSRDICQRGTSLTIQCQVDSQVTMMFWYRQQPGQSLTLIATANQGSEATYESGFVIDKFPISRPNLTFSTLTVSNMSPEDSSIYLCSVECLQDRSGNTIYFGEGSWLTVV.

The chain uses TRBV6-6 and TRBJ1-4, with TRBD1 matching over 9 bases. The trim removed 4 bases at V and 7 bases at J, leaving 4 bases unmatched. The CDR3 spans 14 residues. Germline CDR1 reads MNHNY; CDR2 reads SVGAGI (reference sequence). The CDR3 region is CASSSQGAGEKLFF. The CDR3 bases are TGTGCCAGCAGTTCACAGGGGGCGGGTGAAAAACTGTTTTTT.

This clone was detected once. The CDR3 protein is CASGTAYEQYF. In DNA, the CDR3 is TGTGCCAGCGGGACAGCCTACGAGCAGTACTTC. This chain uses TRBV28 with TRBJ2-7, with TRBD1 matching over 7 bases. The CDR3 extends over 11 amino acids. Germline V gene sequence: CDR1 MDHEN, CDR2 SYDVKM. The V and J ends lost 8 bases and 2 bases, in that order; junction bases with no gene match: 0. The whole variable domain, remainder taken from reference TRBV28 and TRBJ2-7, is DVKVTQSSRYLVKRTGEKVFLECVQDMDHENMFWYRQDPGLGLRLIYFSYDVKMKEKGDIPEGYSVSREKKERFSLILESASTNQTSMYLCASGTAYEQYFGPGTRLTVT.

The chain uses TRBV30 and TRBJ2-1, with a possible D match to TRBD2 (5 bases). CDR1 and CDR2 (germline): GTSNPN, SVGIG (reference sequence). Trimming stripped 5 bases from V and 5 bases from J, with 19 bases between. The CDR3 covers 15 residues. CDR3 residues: CAWGSGSGRNNEQFF. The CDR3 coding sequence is TGTGCCTGGGGTTCAGGAAGCGGCAGGAACAATGAGCAGTTCTTC.

CDR3 nucleotides: TGTGCCAGCAGTTGGACTAGCGGGAGGAATGAGCAGTTCTTC. Encoded protein: CASSWTSGRNEQFF. The gene calls are TRBV2 and TRBJ2-1; 14 bases line up with TRBD2. Germline V CDR1 and CDR2: SNHLY, FYNNEI. J lost 7 bases, V lost 5 bases, and 1 base had no gene match. There are 14 residues in the CDR3.

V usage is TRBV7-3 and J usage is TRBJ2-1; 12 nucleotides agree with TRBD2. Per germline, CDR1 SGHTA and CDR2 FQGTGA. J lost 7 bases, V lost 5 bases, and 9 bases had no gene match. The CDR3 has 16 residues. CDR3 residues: CASSLKTSGSVNEQFF. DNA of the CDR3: TGTGCCAGCAGCCTCAAGACTAGCGGGAGCGTTAATGAGCAGTTCTTC.

The CDR3 DNA reads as TGCGCCAGCAGCCCCAGACTAGGGGTCTACAATGAGCAGTTCTTC. Translating it yields CASSPRLGVYNEQFF. V usage is TRBV5-1 and J usage is TRBJ2-1; weak D call: TRBD2 (6 bases). Germline CDR1 reads SGHRS; CDR2 reads YFSETQ. V was cut by 4 bases and J by 3 bases, with 14 bases left in between. This CDR3 has 15 amino acids.

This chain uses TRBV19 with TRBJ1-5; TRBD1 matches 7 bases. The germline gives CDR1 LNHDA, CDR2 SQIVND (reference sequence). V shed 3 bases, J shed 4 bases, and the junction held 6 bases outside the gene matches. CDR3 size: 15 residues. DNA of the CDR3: TGTGCCAGTAGTATTGGGGACAGATCTAATCAGCCCCAGCATTTT. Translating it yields CASSIGDRSNQPQHF.

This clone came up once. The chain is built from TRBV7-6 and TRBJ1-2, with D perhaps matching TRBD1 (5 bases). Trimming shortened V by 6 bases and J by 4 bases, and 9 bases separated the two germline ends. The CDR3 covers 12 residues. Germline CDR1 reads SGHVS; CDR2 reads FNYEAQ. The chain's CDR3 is CASSQGPYGYTF. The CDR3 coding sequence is TGTGCCAGCAGTCAGGGCCCCTATGGCTACACCTTC.

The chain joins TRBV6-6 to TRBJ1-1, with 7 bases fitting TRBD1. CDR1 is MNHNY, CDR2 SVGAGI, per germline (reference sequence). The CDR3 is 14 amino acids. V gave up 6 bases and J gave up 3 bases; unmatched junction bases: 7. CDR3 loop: CASRDRQGDTEAFF. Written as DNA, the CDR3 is TGTGCCAGCAGGGACAGGCAAGGGGACACTGAAGCTTTCTTT.

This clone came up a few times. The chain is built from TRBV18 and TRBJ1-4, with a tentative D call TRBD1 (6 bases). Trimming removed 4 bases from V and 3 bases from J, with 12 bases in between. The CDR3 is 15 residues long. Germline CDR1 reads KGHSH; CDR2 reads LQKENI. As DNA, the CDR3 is TGTGCCAGCTCACTTGGACAGCCGTCTAATGAAAAACTGTTTTTT. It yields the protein CASSLGQPSNEKLFF.

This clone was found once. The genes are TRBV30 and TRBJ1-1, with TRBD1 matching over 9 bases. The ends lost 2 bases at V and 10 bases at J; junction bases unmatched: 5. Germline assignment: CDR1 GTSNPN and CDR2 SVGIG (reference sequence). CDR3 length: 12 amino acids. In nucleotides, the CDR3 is TGTGCCTGGAGTACGGGACAGGGTCCAGCTTTCTTT. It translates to CAWSTGQGPAFF.

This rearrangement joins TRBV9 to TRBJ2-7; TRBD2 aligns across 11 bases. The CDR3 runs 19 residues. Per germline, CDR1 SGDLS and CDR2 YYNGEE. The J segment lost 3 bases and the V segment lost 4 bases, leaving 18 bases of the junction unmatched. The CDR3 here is CASSTIVPGLAEQFYEQYF. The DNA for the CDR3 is TGTGCCAGCAGCACCATCGTCCCGGGACTAGCGGAGCAGTTCTACGAGCAGTACTTC.

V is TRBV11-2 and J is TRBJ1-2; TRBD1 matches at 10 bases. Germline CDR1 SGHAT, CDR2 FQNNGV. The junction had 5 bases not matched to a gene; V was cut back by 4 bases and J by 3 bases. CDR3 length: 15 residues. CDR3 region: CASSSGTGVYYGYTF. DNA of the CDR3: TGTGCCAGCAGCTCCGGGACAGGGGTCTACTATGGCTACACCTTC.

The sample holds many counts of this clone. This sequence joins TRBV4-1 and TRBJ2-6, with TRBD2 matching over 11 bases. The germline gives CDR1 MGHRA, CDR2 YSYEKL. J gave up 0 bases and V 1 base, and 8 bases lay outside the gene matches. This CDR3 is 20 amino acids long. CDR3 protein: CASSQVVAGGPSSGANVLTF. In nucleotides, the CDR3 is TGCGCCAGCAGCCAAGTTGTAGCGGGAGGGCCTAGCTCTGGGGCCAACGTCCTGACTTTC.

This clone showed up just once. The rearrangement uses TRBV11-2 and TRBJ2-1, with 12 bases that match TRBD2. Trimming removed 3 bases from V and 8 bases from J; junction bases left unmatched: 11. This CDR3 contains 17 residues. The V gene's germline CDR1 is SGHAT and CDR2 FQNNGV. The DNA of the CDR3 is TGTGCCAGCAGCTTCCCCGGACTAGCGGGGAGGGGGTATGAGCAGTTCTTC. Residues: CASSFPGLAGRGYEQFF.

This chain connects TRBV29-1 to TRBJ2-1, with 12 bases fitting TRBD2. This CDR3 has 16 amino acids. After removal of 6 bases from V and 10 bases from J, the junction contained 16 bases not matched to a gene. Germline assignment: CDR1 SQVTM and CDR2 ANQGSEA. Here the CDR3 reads CSVRTSGIGAQQEQFF. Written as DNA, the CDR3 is TGCAGCGTCAGGACTAGCGGGATAGGAGCTCAGCAGGAGCAGTTCTTC.

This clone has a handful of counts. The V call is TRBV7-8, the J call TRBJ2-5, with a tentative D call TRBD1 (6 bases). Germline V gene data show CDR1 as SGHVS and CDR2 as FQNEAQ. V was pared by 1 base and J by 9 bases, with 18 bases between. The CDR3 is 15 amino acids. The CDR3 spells CASSLGRDTELAQYF. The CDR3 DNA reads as TGTGCCAGCAGCTTAGGCCGGGACACCGAGCTTGCCCAGTACTTC.

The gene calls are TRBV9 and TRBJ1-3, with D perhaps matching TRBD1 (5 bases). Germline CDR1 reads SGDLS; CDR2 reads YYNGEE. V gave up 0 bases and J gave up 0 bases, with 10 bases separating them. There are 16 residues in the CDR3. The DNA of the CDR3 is TGTGCCAGCAGCGTAGCTGACAGTATCTCTGGAAACACCATATATTTT. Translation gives CASSVADSISGNTIYF.

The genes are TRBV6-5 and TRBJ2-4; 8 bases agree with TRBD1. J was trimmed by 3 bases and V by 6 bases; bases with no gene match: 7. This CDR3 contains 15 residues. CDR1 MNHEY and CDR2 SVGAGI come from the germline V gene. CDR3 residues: CASSLQGEVKNIQYF. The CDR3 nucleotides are TGTGCCAGCAGCTTACAGGGGGAGGTCAAAAACATTCAGTACTTC.

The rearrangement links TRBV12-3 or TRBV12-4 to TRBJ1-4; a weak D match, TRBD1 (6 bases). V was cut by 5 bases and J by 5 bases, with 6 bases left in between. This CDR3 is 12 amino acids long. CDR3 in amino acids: CASSGQNEKLFF. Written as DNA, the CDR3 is TGTGCCAGCAGTGGACAGAATGAAAAACTGTTTTTT.